This is a list of T cell receptor beta chains from one sample in a study of beta chain features in type 1 diabetes. Repertoires were generated with immunoSEQ multiplex PCR, while TCRdb's copy carries only in-frame clones and drops some. Here the sample spans about 99,000 clones, 28% being singletons. Specimen: central memory CD4+ T cells from blood. The receptors come from a woman younger than 35 with type 1 diabetes. CDR3s include the opening cysteine and the closing phenylalanine or tryptophan. The D gene is left open where the match is weak. Size is omitted from some rows. Given values are once, few, many or a class for expanded clones.

d_call: -
clone_size: few
v_call: TRBV7-9
j_call: TRBJ2-3
cdr3_aa: CASPTRWDYGDTQYF
cdr3_nt: TGTGCCAGCCCCACTAGGTGGGATTACGGAGATACGCAGTATTTT

d_call: TRBD1
clone_size: -
v_call: TRBV18
j_call: TRBJ1-5
cdr3_aa: CASSGLAGGGQPQHF
cdr3_nt: TGTGCCAGCTCAGGTCTCGCAGGGGGCGGTCAGCCCCAGCATTTT

d_call: TRBD1
clone_size: -
v_call: TRBV28
j_call: TRBJ1-5
cdr3_aa: CASSGPGGVSNQPQHF
cdr3_nt: TGTGCCAGCAGTGGTCCAGGGGGTGTTAGCAATCAGCCCCAGCATTTT

d_call: -
clone_size: -
v_call: TRBV9
j_call: TRBJ2-1
cdr3_aa: CASSGAKAYNEQFF
cdr3_nt: TGTGCCAGCAGCGGGGCCAAAGCCTACAATGAGCAGTTCTTC

d_call: TRBD2
clone_size: few
v_call: TRBV30
j_call: TRBJ2-7
cdr3_aa: CAWMAGATYEQYF
cdr3_nt: TGTGCCTGGATGGCGGGAGCCACCTACGAGCAGTACTTC

d_call: -
clone_size: -
v_call: TRBV10-3
j_call: TRBJ1-2
cdr3_aa: CAIMPGKDYGYTF
cdr3_nt: TGTGCCATCATGCCAGGAAAGGACTATGGCTACACCTTC

d_call: TRBD2
clone_size: -
v_call: TRBV10-3
j_call: TRBJ2-1
cdr3_aa: CAIGKSGGHNEQFF
cdr3_nt: TGTGCCATCGGGAAAAGCGGGGGGCACAATGAGCAGTTCTTC

d_call: -
clone_size: few
v_call: TRBV19
j_call: TRBJ1-1
cdr3_aa: CASSIRGGTYTEAFF
cdr3_nt: TGTGCCAGTAGTATTCGCGGGGGTACGTACACTGAAGCTTTCTTT

d_call: -
clone_size: -
v_call: TRBV11-3
j_call: TRBJ2-6
cdr3_aa: CASSRLILAGANVLTF
cdr3_nt: TGTGCCAGCAGCCGCTTAATCCTAGCTGGGGCCAACGTCCTGACTTTC

d_call: -
clone_size: -
v_call: TRBV7-9
j_call: TRBJ1-1
cdr3_aa: CASSLNFVGVEGEAFF
cdr3_nt: TGTGCCAGCAGCTTAAATTTCGTTGGGGTGGAGGGCGAAGCTTTCTTT

d_call: -
clone_size: -
v_call: TRBV14
j_call: TRBJ1-2
cdr3_aa: CASSQDERGTITKYGYTF
cdr3_nt: TGTGCCAGCAGCCAAGATGAAAGGGGGACAATTACCAAGTATGGCTACACCTTC

d_call: -
clone_size: -
v_call: TRBV6-1
j_call: TRBJ1-5
cdr3_aa: CASSEGTANQPQHF
cdr3_nt: TGTGCCAGCAGTGAGGGTACAGCTAATCAGCCCCAGCATTTT

d_call: TRBD1
clone_size: -
v_call: TRBV18
j_call: TRBJ2-7
cdr3_aa: CASSQQTGESSEQYF
cdr3_nt: TGTGCCAGCTCGCAACAGACAGGGGAATCCTCCGAGCAGTACTTC

d_call: TRBD1
clone_size: few
v_call: TRBV9
j_call: TRBJ2-7
cdr3_aa: CASSVEGAGYEQYF
cdr3_nt: TGTGCCAGCAGCGTAGAGGGGGCAGGATACGAGCAGTACTTC

d_call: TRBD2
clone_size: -
v_call: TRBV28
j_call: TRBJ2-7
cdr3_aa: CASSLDETSGRYSHEQYF
cdr3_nt: TGTGCCAGCAGTTTGGATGAGACTAGCGGGAGGTACTCCCACGAGCAGTACTTC

d_call: TRBD1
clone_size: -
v_call: TRBV29-1
j_call: TRBJ1-3
cdr3_aa: CSVWGQPNSGNTIYF
cdr3_nt: TGCAGCGTATGGGGACAGCCAAACTCTGGAAACACCATATATTTT

d_call: TRBD2
clone_size: -
v_call: TRBV28
j_call: TRBJ2-7
cdr3_aa: CASSYPTSATYEQYF
cdr3_nt: TGTGCCAGCAGTTACCCAACTAGCGCAACCTACGAGCAGTACTTC

d_call: TRBD1
clone_size: few
v_call: TRBV6-5
j_call: TRBJ2-7
cdr3_aa: CASSYSWTGDYEQYF
cdr3_nt: TGTGCCAGCAGTTACTCCTGGACAGGGGACTACGAGCAGTACTTC

d_call: -
clone_size: few
v_call: TRBV5-1
j_call: TRBJ2-1
cdr3_aa: CASSLATDGEQFF
cdr3_nt: TGCGCCAGCAGCTTGGCAACAGACGGTGAGCAGTTCTTC

d_call: -
clone_size: -
v_call: TRBV19
j_call: TRBJ2-2
cdr3_aa: CASSPGGVNTGELFF
cdr3_nt: TGTGCCAGTAGTCCCGGGGGAGTGAACACCGGGGAGCTGTTTTTT

d_call: -
clone_size: -
v_call: TRBV11-2
j_call: TRBJ2-2
cdr3_aa: CASSPHVAAGELFF
cdr3_nt: TGTGCCAGCAGCCCCCACGTAGCCGCCGGGGAGCTGTTTTTT

d_call: -
clone_size: -
v_call: TRBV7-9
j_call: TRBJ1-1
cdr3_aa: CASSTYRAANTEAFF
cdr3_nt: TGTGCCAGCAGCACGTACAGGGCGGCGAACACTGAAGCTTTCTTT

d_call: -
clone_size: -
v_call: TRBV4-1
j_call: TRBJ1-1
cdr3_aa: CASSQNQVMGTEAFF
cdr3_nt: TGCGCCAGCAGCCAGAATCAGGTAATGGGTACTGAAGCTTTCTTT

d_call: TRBD2
clone_size: -
v_call: TRBV7-2
j_call: TRBJ2-1
cdr3_aa: CASSSLTSGGNEQFF
cdr3_nt: TGTGCCAGCAGCTCCCTGACTAGCGGGGGAAATGAGCAGTTCTTC

d_call: -
clone_size: -
v_call: TRBV6-4
j_call: TRBJ2-7
cdr3_aa: CASRTRTGFYEQYF
cdr3_nt: TGTGCCAGCAGGACCCGAACAGGGTTTTACGAGCAGTACTTC

d_call: TRBD1
clone_size: -
v_call: TRBV5-1
j_call: TRBJ1-2
cdr3_aa: CASSPEGTGFYGYTF
cdr3_nt: TGCGCCAGCAGCCCCGAAGGGACAGGGTTCTATGGCTACACCTTC

d_call: TRBD2
clone_size: few
v_call: TRBV10-3
j_call: TRBJ2-7
cdr3_aa: CAISREVEYEQYF
cdr3_nt: TGTGCCATCAGCCGGGAGGTGGAGTACGAGCAGTACTTC

d_call: TRBD2
clone_size: few
v_call: TRBV5-1
j_call: TRBJ2-1
cdr3_aa: CASSSRTSGGNNEQFF
cdr3_nt: TGCGCCAGCAGCTCGAGGACTAGCGGGGGGAACAATGAGCAGTTCTTC

d_call: TRBD1
clone_size: few
v_call: TRBV10-3
j_call: TRBJ1-2
cdr3_aa: CAITGQGNYGYTF
cdr3_nt: TGTGCCATCACCGGACAGGGAAACTATGGCTACACCTTC

d_call: TRBD1
clone_size: few
v_call: TRBV7-2
j_call: TRBJ1-2
cdr3_aa: CASSLAGQGAGYTF
cdr3_nt: TGTGCCAGCAGCTTAGCGGGACAGGGGGCTGGCTACACCTTC

d_call: -
clone_size: -
v_call: TRBV18
j_call: TRBJ1-5
cdr3_aa: CASSPMSRQPQHF
cdr3_nt: TGTGCCAGCTCACCTATGAGTCGTCAGCCCCAGCATTTT

d_call: TRBD1
clone_size: few
v_call: TRBV28
j_call: TRBJ1-1
cdr3_aa: CASSFGGGGVGTEAFF
cdr3_nt: TGTGCCAGCAGTTTCGGTGGAGGGGGCGTGGGGACTGAAGCTTTCTTT

d_call: -
clone_size: -
v_call: TRBV7-9
j_call: TRBJ2-2
cdr3_aa: CASSSQGYTGELFF
cdr3_nt: TGTGCCAGCAGCTCACAGGGATACACCGGGGAGCTGTTTTTT

d_call: -
clone_size: -
v_call: TRBV19
j_call: TRBJ1-1
cdr3_aa: CASSQNGNTEAFF
cdr3_nt: TGTGCCAGTAGTCAAAACGGGAACACTGAAGCTTTCTTT